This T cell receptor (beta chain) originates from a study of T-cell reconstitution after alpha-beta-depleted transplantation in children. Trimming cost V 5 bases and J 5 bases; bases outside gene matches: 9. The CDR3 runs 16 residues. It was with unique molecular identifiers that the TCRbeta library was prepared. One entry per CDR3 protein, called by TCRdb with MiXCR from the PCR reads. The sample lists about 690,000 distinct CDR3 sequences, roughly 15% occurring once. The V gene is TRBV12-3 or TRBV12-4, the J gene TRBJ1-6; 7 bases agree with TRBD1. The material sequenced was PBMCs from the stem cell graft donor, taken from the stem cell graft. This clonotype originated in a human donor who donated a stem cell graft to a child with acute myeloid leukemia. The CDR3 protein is CASSPRTGLDNSPLHF. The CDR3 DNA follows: TGTGCCAGCAGTCCCCGGACAGGCTTAGATAATTCACCCCTCCACTTT.